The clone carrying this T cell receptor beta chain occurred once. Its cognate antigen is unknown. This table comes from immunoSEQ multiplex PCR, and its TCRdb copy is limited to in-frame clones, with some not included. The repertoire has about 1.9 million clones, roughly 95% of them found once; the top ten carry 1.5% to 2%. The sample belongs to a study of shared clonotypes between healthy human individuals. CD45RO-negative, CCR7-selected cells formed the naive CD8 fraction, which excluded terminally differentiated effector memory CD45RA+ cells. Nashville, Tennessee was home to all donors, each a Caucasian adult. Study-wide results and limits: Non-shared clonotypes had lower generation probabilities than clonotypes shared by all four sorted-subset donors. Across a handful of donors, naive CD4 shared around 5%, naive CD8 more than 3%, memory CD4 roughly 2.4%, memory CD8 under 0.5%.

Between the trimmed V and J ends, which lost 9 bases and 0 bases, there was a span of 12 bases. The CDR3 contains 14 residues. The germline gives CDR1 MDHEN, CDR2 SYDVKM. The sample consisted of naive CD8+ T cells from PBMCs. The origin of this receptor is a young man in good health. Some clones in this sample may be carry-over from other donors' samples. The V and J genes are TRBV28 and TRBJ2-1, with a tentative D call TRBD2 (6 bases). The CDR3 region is CASHRDSSYNEQFF. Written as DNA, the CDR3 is TGTGCCAGTCACCGGGACTCCTCCTACAATGAGCAGTTCTTC.